This record concerns one T cell receptor (beta chain) sequence. Its antigen is not identified. This CDR3 region has 12 residues. Trimming left V 3 bases short and J 8 bases short, with 13 bases between. From germline, CDR1 is GTSNPN and CDR2 SVGIG (reference sequence). The data stem from a study of HIV-infected children after antiretroviral therapy interruption. Overall study: Children had CD4+ above 500, viral load below 50 copies/ml, either treatment arm. Children's median ages were around 9.1 years and 8 years by group. Weeks 0, 48 and 150 were sampled under continuous treatment. Study-wide results and limits: The Gini coefficient of naive CD4+ repertoires rose, returning to baseline by 3 years.

Unique molecular identifiers were included in an RNA-based 3' RACE TCR library. TCRdb processed the 3' RACE reads anew with MiXCR; each CDR3 protein has one entry. The sample carries around 50,000 distinct CDR3 sequences, approximately 4.3% recorded once. The treatment: PENTA 11 planned treatment interruption arm or continuous ART arm. The sequences come from CD45RA+ CD4+ T cells from PBMCs, pooled from several time points, collected from a donor given antiretroviral therapy, either interrupted or continuous. Subset noted: naive CD4+ CD45RA+ CD45RO- T cells. The TCR originated in a pool of human donors with HIV. The chain has TRBV30 and TRBJ1-2; a possible D gene is TRBD1 (5 bases). The DNA for the CDR3 is TGTGCCTGGAGCCTGGGACTGGGAGGCTACACCTTC. Its translation is CAWSLGLGGYTF. The full variable domain, completed using reference TRBV30 and TRBJ1-2, is SQTIHQWPATLVQPVGSPLSLECTVEGTSNPNLYWYRQAAGRGLQLLFYSVGIGQISSEVPQNLSASRPQDRQFILSSKKLLLSDSGFYLCAWSLGLGGYTFGSGTRLTVV.